Listed below are T cell receptor beta chains from one sample, sequenced in a study of T cell responses to AZD1222 COVID-19 vaccine. The protocol was immunoSEQ multiplex PCR, while the TCRdb copy is restricted to in-frame clones and leaves out a portion. The sample shows about 180,000 clones, roughly 88% of them seen only once. The source was peripheral blood, collected 28 days after the second AZD1222 dose. All receptors come from an adult who received the AZD1222 COVID-19 vaccine. The CDR3 runs from the conserved cysteine through the conserved F or W. The D gene is left open where the match is weak. Size is stated for part of the rows, as once, few or many counts, or as a class when the clone is expanded.

d_call	v_call	j_call	clone_size	cdr3_aa	cdr3_nt
NA	TRBV12-3/TRBV12-4	TRBJ1-4	NA	CASSYLSNEKLFF	TGTGCCAGCAGTTACCTTTCTAATGAAAAACTGTTTTTT
NA	TRBV7-8	TRBJ2-5	once	CASSLAHGLQETQYF	TGTGCCAGCAGCTTAGCGCACGGATTACAAGAGACCCAGTACTTC
NA	TRBV11-2	TRBJ2-7	NA	CASSSQTVFSYEQYF	TGTGCCAGCAGCTCGCAGACAGTTTTCTCCTACGAGCAGTACTTC
TRBD1	TRBV14	TRBJ1-6	NA	CASSQDRMSSYNSPLHF	TGTGCCAGCAGCCAGGACAGGATGAGCTCCTATAATTCACCCCTCCACTTT
NA	TRBV2	TRBJ1-1	NA	CASNDGLAGPNTEAFF	TGTGCCAGCAATGATGGGCTCGCAGGGCCGAACACTGAAGCTTTCTTT
NA	TRBV15	TRBJ1-3	NA	CATSRDLATPGNTIYF	TGTGCCACCAGCAGAGATCTCGCAACGCCTGGAAACACCATATATTTT
NA	TRBV10-3	TRBJ2-1	once	CAISGPGSSYNEQFF	TGTGCCATCAGTGGGCCGGGAAGCTCCTACAATGAGCAGTTCTTC
NA	TRBV5-6	TRBJ2-2	many	CASSLFGVLPNTGELFF	TGTGCCAGCAGCTTGTTCGGCGTCCTGCCGAACACCGGGGAGCTGTTTTTT
NA	TRBV5-8	TRBJ2-4	NA	CASSPPTGAKNIQYF	TGTGCCAGCAGCCCCCCGACTGGGGCCAAAAACATTCAGTACTTC
TRBD1	TRBV11-2	TRBJ2-7	NA	CASSLARGFGEQYF	TGTGCCAGCAGCTTAGCCAGGGGGTTCGGCGAGCAGTACTTC
NA	TRBV5-1	TRBJ2-5	NA	CASSLLSVQETQYF	TGCGCCAGCAGCTTGTTGAGTGTACAAGAGACCCAGTACTTC
NA	TRBV27	TRBJ1-1	few	CASIDRGLNTEAFF	TGTGCCAGCATAGATCGAGGACTGAACACTGAAGCTTTCTTT
NA	TRBV10-3	TRBJ1-5	NA	CAISETGFNQPQHF	TGTGCCATCAGTGAGACCGGGTTCAATCAGCCCCAGCATTTT
NA	TRBV30	TRBJ1-2	NA	CAWSPGHSIVYTF	TGTGCCTGGAGTCCGGGACATTCAATCGTCTACACCTTC
TRBD1	TRBV19	TRBJ2-1	NA	CASSIQGAGVGEQFF	TGTGCCAGTAGTATACAGGGGGCAGGGGTCGGTGAGCAGTTCTTC
NA	TRBV9	TRBJ1-1	NA	CASSVDGQGLEAFF	TGTGCCAGCAGCGTAGACGGTCAGGGACTTGAAGCTTTCTTT
NA	TRBV2	TRBJ1-2	once	CASSEYDRLYGYTF	TGTGCCAGCAGTGAATATGACCGTCTCTATGGCTACACCTTC
NA	TRBV30	TRBJ1-3	once	CAWCPGGNTIYF	TGTGCCTGGTGCCCCGGGGGAAACACCATATATTTT
TRBD1	TRBV7-2	TRBJ1-2	NA	CASSYIGQDHYGYTF	TGTGCCAGCAGCTATATCGGACAGGACCACTATGGCTACACCTTC
TRBD1	TRBV18	TRBJ2-1	NA	CASSRDRTYNEQFF	TGTGCCAGCTCACGGGACAGGACCTACAATGAGCAGTTCTTC
TRBD2	TRBV7-3	TRBJ2-2	NA	CASSLGLAHTGELFF	TGTGCCAGCAGCTTAGGACTAGCCCACACCGGGGAGCTGTTTTTT
TRBD1	TRBV19	TRBJ1-5	few	CASSTRRDRLNQPQHF	TGTGCCAGTAGTACGCGACGGGACAGACTTAATCAGCCCCAGCATTTT
TRBD2	TRBV6-2/TRBV6-3	TRBJ2-7	NA	CASSYERGLADSYEQYF	TGTGCCAGCAGTTACGAAAGGGGACTAGCGGACTCTTACGAGCAGTACTTC
TRBD1	TRBV5-1	TRBJ1-1	NA	CASSPDRGNTEAFF	TGCGCCAGCAGCCCGGACAGGGGAAACACTGAAGCTTTCTTT
TRBD1	TRBV7-3	TRBJ1-1	NA	CASSLIGGGSPAFF	TGTGCCAGCAGCCTCATAGGAGGGGGCTCCCCGGCTTTCTTT
TRBD2	TRBV9	TRBJ2-1	NA	CASSVGGSGGAQEQFF	TGTGCCAGCAGCGTAGGTGGAAGCGGGGGGGCTCAGGAGCAGTTCTTC
TRBD1	TRBV27	TRBJ1-2	NA	CASRNTGQGLLDYGYTF	TGTGCCAGTCGAAATACGGGACAGGGACTCCTTGACTATGGCTACACCTTC
TRBD1	TRBV19	TRBJ1-6	NA	CASTPWGQENSPLHF	TGTGCCAGTACCCCTTGGGGACAGGAAAATTCACCCCTCCACTTT
NA	TRBV4-1	TRBJ1-3	NA	CASSQDGGLGQRYF	TGCGCCAGCAGCCAAGATGGTGGCCTGGGGCAGAGGTATTTT
NA	TRBV6-5	TRBJ1-2	NA	CASSYRGSGYTF	TGTGCCAGCAGTTACCGTGGGAGTGGCTACACCTTC
TRBD1	TRBV6-5	TRBJ2-7	NA	CASRPTGVGSEQYF	TGTGCCAGCAGGCCAACAGGGGTAGGTTCCGAGCAGTACTTC
NA	TRBV27	TRBJ1-6	NA	CASSLLGERSYNSPLHF	TGTGCCAGCAGTTTACTAGGCGAGCGCTCCTATAATTCACCCCTCCACTTT
NA	TRBV19	TRBJ1-6	NA	CASSIVEANSPLHF	TGTGCCAGTAGTATTGTAGAGGCTAATTCACCCCTCCACTTT
TRBD1	TRBV4-1	TRBJ1-2	NA	CASSPGGPSDGYTF	TGCGCCAGCAGCCCAGGGGGCCCTTCGGATGGCTACACCTTC
NA	TRBV19	TRBJ1-4	NA	CASTTHPNEKLFF	TGTGCCAGTACCACCCATCCTAATGAAAAACTGTTTTTT
NA	TRBV5-1	TRBJ2-7	NA	CASSSGQLEGEQYF	TGCGCCAGCAGCTCGGGACAGTTGGAGGGCGAGCAGTACTTC
TRBD1	TRBV2	TRBJ2-2	NA	CASRAGTANTGELFF	TGTGCCAGCAGGGCCGGGACAGCAAACACCGGGGAGCTGTTTTTT
NA	TRBV3-1/TRBV3-2	TRBJ1-1	NA	CASSQGRDLENTEAFF	TGTGCCAGCAGCCAAGGACGGGACCTCGAGAACACTGAAGCTTTCTTT
TRBD1	TRBV19	TRBJ1-2	NA	CASSRDRVEGYTF	TGTGCCAGTAGTAGGGACAGGGTTGAAGGCTACACCTTC
TRBD1	TRBV27	TRBJ1-6	NA	CASSAPGQGFSPLHF	TGTGCCAGCAGTGCCCCGGGACAGGGGTTTTCACCCCTCCACTTT
NA	TRBV7-2	TRBJ2-7	NA	CASSFSVGAVMGEQYF	TGTGCCAGCAGCTTTAGCGTGGGAGCGGTCATGGGGGAGCAGTACTTC
TRBD1	TRBV6-5	TRBJ1-2	NA	CASTYRGGSYGYTF	TGTGCCAGCACCTACAGGGGTGGAAGCTATGGCTACACCTTC
NA	TRBV6-2/TRBV6-3	TRBJ1-5	NA	CASSYGGWSNQPQHF	TGTGCCAGCAGTTACGGAGGGTGGAGCAATCAGCCCCAGCATTTT
TRBD1	TRBV19	TRBJ1-1	NA	CASTDRGRGTEAFF	TGTGCCAGTACTGACAGGGGGCGCGGGACTGAAGCTTTCTTT
NA	TRBV9	TRBJ1-1	NA	CASSVMGGTEAFF	TGTGCCAGCAGCGTAATGGGTGGCACTGAAGCTTTCTTT
TRBD2	TRBV6-5	TRBJ2-1	NA	CASRASGGGWNEQFF	TGTGCCAGCAGAGCTAGCGGGGGGGGTTGGAATGAGCAGTTCTTC
TRBD2	TRBV9	TRBJ2-2	NA	CASSPLRGLAGAATGELFF	TGTGCCAGCAGCCCGTTACGGGGACTAGCGGGGGCCGCCACCGGGGAGCTGTTTTTT
TRBD2	TRBV4-2	TRBJ2-1	once	CASSQDGGTSGGVYEQFF	TGTGCCAGCAGCCAAGATGGCGGGACTAGCGGGGGGGTCTATGAGCAGTTCTTC
TRBD1	TRBV5-1	TRBJ2-7	NA	CASRLGTGRMYEQYF	TGCGCCAGCAGGTTAGGGACAGGGAGGATGTACGAGCAGTACTTC
NA	TRBV11-2	TRBJ2-5	NA	CASSQRGETQYF	TGTGCCAGCAGCCAACGGGGTGAGACCCAGTACTTC
NA	TRBV4-2	TRBJ1-3	NA	CASSQDSGTGNTIYF	TGTGCCAGCAGCCAAGATTCCGGAACTGGAAACACCATATATTTT
NA	TRBV19	TRBJ1-1	NA	CASSIVSTRGAFF	TGTGCCAGTAGTATAGTCAGTACCAGGGGAGCTTTCTTT
NA	TRBV19	TRBJ2-3	NA	CASTTKRGTTDTQYF	TGTGCCAGTACTACGAAACGGGGCACCACAGATACGCAGTATTTT